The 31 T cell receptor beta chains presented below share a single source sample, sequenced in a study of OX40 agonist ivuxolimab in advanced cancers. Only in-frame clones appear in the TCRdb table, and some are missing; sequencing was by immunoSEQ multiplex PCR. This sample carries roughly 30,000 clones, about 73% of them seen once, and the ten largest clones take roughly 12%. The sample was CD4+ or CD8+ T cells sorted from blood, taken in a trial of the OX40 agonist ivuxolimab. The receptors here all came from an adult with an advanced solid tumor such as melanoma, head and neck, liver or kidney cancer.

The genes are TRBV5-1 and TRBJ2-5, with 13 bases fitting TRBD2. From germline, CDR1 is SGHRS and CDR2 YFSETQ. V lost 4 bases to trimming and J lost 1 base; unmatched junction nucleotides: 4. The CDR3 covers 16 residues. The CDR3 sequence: CASSRGLAGAQETQYF. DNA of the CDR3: TGCGCCAGCAGCAGAGGACTAGCGGGGGCCCAAGAGACCCAGTACTTC.

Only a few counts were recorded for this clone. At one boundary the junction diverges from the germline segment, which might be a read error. The CDR3 region has the DNA TGTGCCATCAGTGAGTTAGGACAGGGCAATCAGCCCCAGCATTTT. It yields the protein CAISELGQGNQPQHF. The rearrangement links TRBV6-6 to TRBJ1-5; 7 nucleotides match TRBD1. Germline V gene sequence: CDR1 MNHNY, CDR2 SVGAGI (reference sequence). There are 15 residues in the CDR3.

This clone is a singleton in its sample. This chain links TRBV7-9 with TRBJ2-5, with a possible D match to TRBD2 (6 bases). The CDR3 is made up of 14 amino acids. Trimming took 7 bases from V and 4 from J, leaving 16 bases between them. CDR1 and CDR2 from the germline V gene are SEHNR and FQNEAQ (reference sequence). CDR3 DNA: TGTGCCAGCACCGGGGGTGCAGGGAGAGAGACCCAGTACTTC. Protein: CASTGGAGRETQYF.

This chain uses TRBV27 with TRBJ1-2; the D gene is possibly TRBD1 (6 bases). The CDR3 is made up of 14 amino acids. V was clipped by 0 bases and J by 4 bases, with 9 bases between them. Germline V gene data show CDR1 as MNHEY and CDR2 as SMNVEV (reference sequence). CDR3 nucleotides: TGTGCCAGCAGTTTATCTGGGGGGGCCTATGGCTACACCTTC. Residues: CASSLSGGAYGYTF.

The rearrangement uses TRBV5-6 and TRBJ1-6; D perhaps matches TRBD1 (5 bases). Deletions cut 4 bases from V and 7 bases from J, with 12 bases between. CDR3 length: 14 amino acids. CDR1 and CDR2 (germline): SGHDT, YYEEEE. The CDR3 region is CASSPGTLNSPLHF. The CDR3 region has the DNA TGTGCCAGCAGCCCCGGGACCTTAAATTCACCCCTCCACTTT.

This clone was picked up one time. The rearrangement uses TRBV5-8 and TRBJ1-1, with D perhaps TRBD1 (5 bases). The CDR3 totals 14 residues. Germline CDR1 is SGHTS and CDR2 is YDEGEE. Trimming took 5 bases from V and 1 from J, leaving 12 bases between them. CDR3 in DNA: TGTGCCAGCAGACTCACCGGGGGGAACACTGAAGCTTTCTTT. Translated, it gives CASRLTGGNTEAFF.

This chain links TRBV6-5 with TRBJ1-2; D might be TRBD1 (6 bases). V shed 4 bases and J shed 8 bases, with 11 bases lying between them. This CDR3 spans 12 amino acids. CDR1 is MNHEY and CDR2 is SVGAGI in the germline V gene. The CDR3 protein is CASSWDTRGYTF. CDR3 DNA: TGTGCCAGCAGTTGGGACACCAGAGGCTACACCTTC.

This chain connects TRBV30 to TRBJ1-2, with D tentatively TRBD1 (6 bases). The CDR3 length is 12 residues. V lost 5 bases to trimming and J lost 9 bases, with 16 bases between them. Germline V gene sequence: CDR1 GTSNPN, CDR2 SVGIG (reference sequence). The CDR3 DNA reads TGTGCCTGGTATACAGGGTTTTTGCGCTACACCTTC. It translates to CAWYTGFLRYTF.

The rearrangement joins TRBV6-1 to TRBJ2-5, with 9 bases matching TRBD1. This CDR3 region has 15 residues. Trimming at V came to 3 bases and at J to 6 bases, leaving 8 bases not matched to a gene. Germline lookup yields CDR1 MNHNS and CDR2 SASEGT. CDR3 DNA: TGTGCCAGCAGTGATCGTACAGGGGGCGCGCAGACCCAGTACTTC. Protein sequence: CASSDRTGGAQTQYF.

The CDR3 nucleotides read TGTGCCAGCAGCTCTTGGGGGACGGGGCAGACCCAGTACTTC. Protein: CASSSWGTGQTQYF. The gene calls are TRBV5-6 and TRBJ2-5, with D perhaps given as TRBD1 or TRBD2 (5 bases each). Trimming shortened V by 3 bases and J by 6 bases, and 15 bases separated the two germline ends. Germline CDR1 SGHDT, CDR2 YYEEEE. The CDR3 is 14 residues long.

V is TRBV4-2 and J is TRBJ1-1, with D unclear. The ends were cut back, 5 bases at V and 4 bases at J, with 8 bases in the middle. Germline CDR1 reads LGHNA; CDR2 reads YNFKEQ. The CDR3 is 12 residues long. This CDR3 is CASSLVVTEAFF. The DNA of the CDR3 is TGTGCCAGCAGCTTAGTGGTCACTGAAGCTTTCTTT.

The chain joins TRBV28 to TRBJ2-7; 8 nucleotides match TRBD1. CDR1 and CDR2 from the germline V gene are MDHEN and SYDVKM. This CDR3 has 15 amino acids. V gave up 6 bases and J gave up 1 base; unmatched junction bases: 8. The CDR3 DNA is TGTGCCAGCAGCCAGGGGGCCTTCAAATCCTACGAGCAGTACTTC. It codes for CASSQGAFKSYEQYF.

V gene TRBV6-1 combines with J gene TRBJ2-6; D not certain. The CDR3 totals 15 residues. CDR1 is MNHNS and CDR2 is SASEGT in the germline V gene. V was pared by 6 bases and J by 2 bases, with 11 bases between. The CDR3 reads CASRVRPTGANVLTF. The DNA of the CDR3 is TGTGCCAGCAGAGTCAGGCCCACTGGGGCCAACGTCCTGACTTTC.

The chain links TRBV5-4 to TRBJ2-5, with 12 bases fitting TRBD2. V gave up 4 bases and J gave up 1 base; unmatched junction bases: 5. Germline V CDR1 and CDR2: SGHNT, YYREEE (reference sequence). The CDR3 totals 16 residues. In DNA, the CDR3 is TGTGCCAGCAGCCCTCCTAGCGGGGGGGTCCAAGAGACCCAGTACTTC. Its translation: CASSPPSGGVQETQYF.

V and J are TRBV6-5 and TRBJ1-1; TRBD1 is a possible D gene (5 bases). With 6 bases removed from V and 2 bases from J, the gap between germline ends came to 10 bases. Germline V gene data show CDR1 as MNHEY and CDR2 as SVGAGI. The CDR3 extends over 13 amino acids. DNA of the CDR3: TGTGCCAGCAGCCTGACAGTAAACACTGAAGCTTTCTTT. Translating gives CASSLTVNTEAFF.

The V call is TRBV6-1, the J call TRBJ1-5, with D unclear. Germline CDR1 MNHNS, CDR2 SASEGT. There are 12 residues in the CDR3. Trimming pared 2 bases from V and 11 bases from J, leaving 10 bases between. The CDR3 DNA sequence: TGTGCCAGCAGTGAAAATCTCGGCGCCCAGCATTTT. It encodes CASSENLGAQHF.

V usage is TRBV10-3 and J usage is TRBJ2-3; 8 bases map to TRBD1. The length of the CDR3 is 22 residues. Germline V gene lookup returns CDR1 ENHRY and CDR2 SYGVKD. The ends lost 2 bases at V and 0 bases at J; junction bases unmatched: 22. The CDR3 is CAISERQGARTMDPGSTDTQYF. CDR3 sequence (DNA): TGTGCCATCAGTGAGCGTCAGGGGGCACGGACCATGGACCCCGGCAGCACAGATACGCAGTATTTT.

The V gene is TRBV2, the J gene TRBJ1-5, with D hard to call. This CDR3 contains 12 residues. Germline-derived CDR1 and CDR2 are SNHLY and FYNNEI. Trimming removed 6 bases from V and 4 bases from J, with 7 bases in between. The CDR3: CASRRRNQPQHF. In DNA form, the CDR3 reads TGTGCCAGCAGGAGGCGTAATCAGCCCCAGCATTTT.

The CDR3 nucleotides are TGCGCCAGCAGTAGGAGTAGCGGGGGACAAGGAGATACGCAGTATTTT. Amino acid sequence: CASSRSSGGQGDTQYF. The chain employs TRBV10-1 and TRBJ2-3, with 9 bases fitting TRBD2. The CDR3 extends over 16 amino acids. V lost 5 bases to trimming and J lost 5 bases; unmatched junction nucleotides: 11. Looked up from germline, CDR1 is WNHNN and CDR2 is SYGVQD (reference sequence).

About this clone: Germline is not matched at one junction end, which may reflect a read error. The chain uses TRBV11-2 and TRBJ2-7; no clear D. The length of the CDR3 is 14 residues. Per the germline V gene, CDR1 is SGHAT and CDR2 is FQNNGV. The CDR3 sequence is CASSPRMSSNEQYF. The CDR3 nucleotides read TGTGCCAGCAGCCCTAGAATGTCCTCCAACGAGCAGTACTTC.

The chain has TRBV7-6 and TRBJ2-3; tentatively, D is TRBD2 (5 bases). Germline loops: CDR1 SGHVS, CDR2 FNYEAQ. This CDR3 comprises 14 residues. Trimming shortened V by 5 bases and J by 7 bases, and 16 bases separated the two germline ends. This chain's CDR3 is CASSPPRGSNTQYF. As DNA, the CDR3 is TGTGCCAGCAGCCCACCCCGGGGTTCTAATACGCAGTATTTT.

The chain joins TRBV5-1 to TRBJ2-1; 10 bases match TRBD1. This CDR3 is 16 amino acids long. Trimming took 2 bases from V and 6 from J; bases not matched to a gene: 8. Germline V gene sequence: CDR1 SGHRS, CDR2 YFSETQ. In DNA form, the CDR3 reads TGCGCCAGCAGCTTATTGGGGACAGGGGTAATCAATGAGCAGTTCTTC. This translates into CASSLLGTGVINEQFF.

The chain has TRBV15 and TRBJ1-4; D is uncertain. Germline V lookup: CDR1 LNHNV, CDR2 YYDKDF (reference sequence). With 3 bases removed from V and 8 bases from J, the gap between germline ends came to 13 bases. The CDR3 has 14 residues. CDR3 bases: TGTGCCACCAGCAGCCTCACTGGGGTGGAAAAACTGTTTTTT. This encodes CATSSLTGVEKLFF.

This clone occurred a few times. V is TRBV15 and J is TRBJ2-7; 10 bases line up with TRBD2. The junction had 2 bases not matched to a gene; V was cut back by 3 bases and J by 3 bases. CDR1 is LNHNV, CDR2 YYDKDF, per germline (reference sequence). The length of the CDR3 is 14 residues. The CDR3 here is CATSRASGGYEQYV. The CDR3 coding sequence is TGTGCCACCAGCAGGGCTAGCGGGGGCTACGAGCAGTACGTC.

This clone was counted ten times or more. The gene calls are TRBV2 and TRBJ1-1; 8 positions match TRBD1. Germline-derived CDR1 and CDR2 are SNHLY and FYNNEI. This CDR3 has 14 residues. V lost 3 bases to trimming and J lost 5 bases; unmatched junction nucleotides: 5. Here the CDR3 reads CASSEAGGYTEAFF. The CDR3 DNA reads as TGTGCCAGCAGTGAGGCAGGGGGCTATACTGAAGCTTTCTTT.

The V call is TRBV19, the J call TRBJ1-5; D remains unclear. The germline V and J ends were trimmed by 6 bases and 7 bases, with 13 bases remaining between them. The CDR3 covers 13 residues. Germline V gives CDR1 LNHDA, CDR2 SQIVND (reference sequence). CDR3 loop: CASRWQVGQPQHF. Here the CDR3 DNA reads TGTGCCAGTAGATGGCAGGTAGGCCAGCCCCAGCATTTT.

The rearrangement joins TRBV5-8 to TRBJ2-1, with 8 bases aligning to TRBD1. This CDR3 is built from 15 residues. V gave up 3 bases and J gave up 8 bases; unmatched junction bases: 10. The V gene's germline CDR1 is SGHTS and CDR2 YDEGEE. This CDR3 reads CASSSYSGGADEQFF. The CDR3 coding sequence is TGTGCCAGCAGCTCGTATTCAGGGGGCGCGGATGAGCAGTTCTTC.

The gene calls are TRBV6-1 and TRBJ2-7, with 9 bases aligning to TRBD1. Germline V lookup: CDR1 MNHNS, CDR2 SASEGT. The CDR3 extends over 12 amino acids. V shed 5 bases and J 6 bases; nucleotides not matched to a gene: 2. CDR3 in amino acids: CASSRQGGEQYV. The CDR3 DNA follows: TGTGCCAGCAGTAGACAGGGGGGCGAGCAGTACGTC.

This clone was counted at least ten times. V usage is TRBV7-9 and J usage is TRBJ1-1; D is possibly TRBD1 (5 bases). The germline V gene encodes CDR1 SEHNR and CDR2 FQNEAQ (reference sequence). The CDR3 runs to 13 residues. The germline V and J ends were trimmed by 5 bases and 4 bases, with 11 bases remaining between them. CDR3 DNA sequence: TGTGCCAGCAGCCAATCTGGGGGCACTGAAGCTTTCTTT. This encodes CASSQSGGTEAFF.

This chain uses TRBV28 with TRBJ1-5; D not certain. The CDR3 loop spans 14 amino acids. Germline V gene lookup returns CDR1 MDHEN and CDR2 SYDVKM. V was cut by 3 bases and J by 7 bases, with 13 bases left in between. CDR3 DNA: TGTGCCAGCAGTTTTAGGCAGAACAGCCAGCCCCAGCATTTT. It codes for CASSFRQNSQPQHF.

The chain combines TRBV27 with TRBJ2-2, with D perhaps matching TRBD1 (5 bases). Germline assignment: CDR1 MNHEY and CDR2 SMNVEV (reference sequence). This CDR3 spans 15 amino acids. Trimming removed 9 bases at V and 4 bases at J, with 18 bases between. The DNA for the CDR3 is TGTGCCAGTAAGTCAACTCCAGGGCTCACCGGGGAGCTGTTTTTT. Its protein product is CASKSTPGLTGELFF.